The 14 T cell receptor beta chains in this list originate from one sample, sequenced in a study of T cells after yellow fever vaccination. MiXCR, run by TCRdb on the 5' RACE reads, gives a single entry per CDR3 protein. Here the sample spans over 45,000 distinct CDR3 sequences, 7.1% being singletons. Material: CD8+ T cells sorted from PBMCs, obtained on the day of the first yellow fever vaccination. The receptors were gathered from a man in his late teens or twenties who received the YFV17D yellow fever vaccine.

The rearrangement links TRBV5-6 to TRBJ2-5; TRBD2 matches 8 bases. The germline V gene encodes CDR1 SGHDT and CDR2 YYEEEE. J was trimmed by 6 bases and V by 0 bases; bases with no gene match: 13. The CDR3 is made up of 17 amino acids. CDR3 sequence: CASSLGGGGPARKTQYF. The CDR3 DNA is TGTGCCAGCAGCTTGGGTGGCGGGGGGCCGGCGAGGAAGACCCAGTACTTC.

In its sample, this clonotype was seen a few times. This chain uses TRBV30 with TRBJ1-3; weak D call: TRBD1 (5 bases). Trimming removed 2 bases at V and 1 base at J, with 9 bases between. Germline CDR1 and CDR2: GTSNPN and SVGIG (reference sequence). The length of the CDR3 is 14 residues. CDR3 DNA sequence: TGTGCCTGGAGTACTGGACAATCTGGAAACACCATATATTTT. This sequence encodes CAWSTGQSGNTIYF.

This clonotype was seen more than once but under ten times. This chain uses TRBV7-8 with TRBJ2-3; 8 bases are shared with TRBD2. J lost 4 bases, V lost 8 bases, and 11 bases had no gene match. CDR3 length equals 15 residues. CDR1 and CDR2 from the germline V gene are SGHVS and FQNEAQ. The CDR3 coding sequence is TGTGCCAGCGCTCAACCGGGGGGGGATGCAGATACGCAGTATTTT. Its protein is CASAQPGGDADTQYF.

Many counts were recorded for this clonotype. Compared with germline, one end of the junction differs, possibly owing to a read error. The chain recombines TRBV15 with TRBJ2-2; the match to TRBD1 covers 7 bases. CDR1 and CDR2 (germline): LNHNV, YYDKDF (reference sequence). This CDR3 comprises 15 residues. This CDR3 is CATSSHRGNTGQLFF. DNA of the CDR3: TGTGCCACCAGCAGTCACAGGGGAAACACCGGGCAGCTGTTTTTT.

This clonotype was observed many times. The V and J genes are TRBV6-2 or TRBV6-3 and TRBJ2-2, with 7 bases that match TRBD2. The trim removed 5 bases at V and 3 bases at J, leaving 6 bases unmatched. The CDR3 loop spans 15 amino acids. The germline CDR1 and CDR2 sequences are MNHEY and SVGEGT. The DNA for the CDR3 is TGTGCCAGCAGTCCTGGGACTACCGACACCGGGGAGCTGTTTTTT. Translation gives CASSPGTTDTGELFF.

The V gene is TRBV4-3, the J gene TRBJ2-3, with 11 nucleotides matching TRBD2. The germline V gene has CDR1 LGHNA and CDR2 YSLEER. CDR3 length: 16 amino acids. V lost 3 bases to trimming and J lost 10 bases; unmatched junction nucleotides: 12. CDR3 coding DNA: TGCGCCAGCAGCCAGGAATCTAGCGGGGGGAAGCCGGCGCAGTATTTT. Translating it yields CASSQESSGGKPAQYF.

This chain connects TRBV12-3 or TRBV12-4 to TRBJ1-1; maybe TRBD1 (5 bases). V lost 6 bases, J lost 4 bases, and 18 bases lay in between. CDR3 length: 15 residues. CDR3 in amino acids: CASSPGTTQGTEAFF. CDR3 in DNA: TGTGCCAGCAGCCCCGGGACGACCCAAGGCACTGAAGCTTTCTTT.

The genes are TRBV4-1 and TRBJ1-4; D gene ambiguous. CDR3 length: 16 residues. V lost 1 base and J 4 bases, leaving 13 bases between the germline ends. The germline V gene has CDR1 MGHRA and CDR2 YSYEKL. The CDR3 DNA reads TGCGCCAGCAGCCAAGTTGCGAAACGGGGTAATGAAAAACTGTTTTTT. It translates to CASSQVAKRGNEKLFF.

This clonotype was counted ten times or more. The genes are TRBV4-1 and TRBJ2-2, with TRBD1 matching 8 bases. V was clipped by 5 bases and J by 4 bases; unmatched bases: 6. Germline CDR1 MGHRA, CDR2 YSYEKL. The CDR3 extends over 15 amino acids. CDR3 nucleotides: TGCGCCAGCAGCTACCGACAGGGGAGCACCGGGGAGCTGTTTTTT. Translation: CASSYRQGSTGELFF.

The gene calls are TRBV7-9 and TRBJ1-5; a weak D match, TRBD1 (5 bases). With 5 bases removed from V and 6 bases from J, the gap between germline ends came to 14 bases. CDR1 SEHNR and CDR2 FQNEAQ come from the germline V gene (reference sequence). The CDR3 sequence is 14 residues long. CDR3: CASSPTDGGQPQHF. The CDR3 region has the DNA TGTGCCAGCAGCCCTACTGATGGGGGTCAGCCCCAGCATTTT.

As for this clonotype: A much larger clone sits a single nucleotide away, making a read error possible. The chain employs TRBV12-3 or TRBV12-4 and TRBJ1-1; D remains ambiguous. The length of the CDR3 is 13 residues. Trimming took 3 bases from V and 0 from J, leaving 5 bases between them. CDR3 bases: TGTGCCAGCAGTTTTGCGGTGAACACTGAAGCTTTCTTT. Protein: CASSFAVNTEAFF.

In this sample, this clonotype turned up many times. This chain joins TRBV7-6 and TRBJ2-7; TRBD2 agrees at 9 bases. This CDR3 is built from 15 residues. CDR1 and CDR2 from the germline V gene are SGHVS and FNYEAQ. Trimming removed 6 bases from V and 4 bases from J; junction bases left unmatched: 10. Here the CDR3 reads CASSSGTSSTYEQYF. The CDR3 nucleotides are TGTGCCAGCAGTTCCGGGACTAGCTCAACGTACGAGCAGTACTTC.

This clonotype was observed a few times. The J gene is TRBJ2-3, the V gene TRBV9; D possibly corresponds to TRBD1 (5 bases). Deletions cut 3 bases from V and 6 bases from J, with 11 bases between. The CDR3 extends over 13 amino acids. Looked up from germline, CDR1 is SGDLS and CDR2 is YYNGEE. DNA for the CDR3: TGTGCCAGCAGCGACAGGACCGGGGATACGCAGTATTTT. As protein: CASSDRTGDTQYF.

The chain carries TRBV5-4 and TRBJ1-1; D gene uncertain. The germline V and J ends were trimmed by 0 bases and 5 bases, with 5 bases remaining between them. Germline V gives CDR1 SGHNT, CDR2 YYREEE (reference sequence). The CDR3 is 12 residues long. The CDR3 region is CASSLVATEAFF. For the CDR3, the DNA is TGTGCCAGCAGCTTGGTGGCGACTGAAGCTTTCTTT.